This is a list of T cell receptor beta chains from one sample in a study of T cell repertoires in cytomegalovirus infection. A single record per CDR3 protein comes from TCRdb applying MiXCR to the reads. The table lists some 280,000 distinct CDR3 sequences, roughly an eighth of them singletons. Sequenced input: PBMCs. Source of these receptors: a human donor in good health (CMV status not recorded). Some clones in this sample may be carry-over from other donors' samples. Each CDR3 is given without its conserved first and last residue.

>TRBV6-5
ASRREAGNYNEQF
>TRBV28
ASSSLLGRDTDTQY
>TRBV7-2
ASSATGRVTDIQY
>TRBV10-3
AISDFTSDYNEQF
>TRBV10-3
AISEAPGAGELF
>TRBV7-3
ASSGELAGAYNEQF
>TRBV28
ASSLLAGVDEQF
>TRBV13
ASSLVRGQGHSPLH
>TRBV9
ASSAGLAGFTGELF
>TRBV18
ASSPRTGANTDTQY
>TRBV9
ASSVGQGGSTEAF
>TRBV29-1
SVFKLSTNSYNEQF
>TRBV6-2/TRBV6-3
ASSYPLRGSGGELF
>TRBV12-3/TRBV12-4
ASSPGQGMGNTEAF
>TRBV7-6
ASSLDRGPAGYT
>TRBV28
ASSLSRAYEQY
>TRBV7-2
ASSLVGGTGYNEQF
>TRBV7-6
ANSSRDREVDTEAF
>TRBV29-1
SVEASGILSYEQY
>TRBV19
ASSRGTRNYEQY
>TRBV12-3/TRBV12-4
ASSPTGVGHGYT
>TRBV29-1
SAALGSGANVLT
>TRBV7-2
ASSATVYGYT
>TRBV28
ASRNRERGHLGANVLT
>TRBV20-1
SARAPNTEAF
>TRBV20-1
SVPSGGSGDSYEQY
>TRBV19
ASSMTLGGTEAF
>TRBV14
ASSQDRHASYEQY
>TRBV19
ASSSNWETFPYNEQF
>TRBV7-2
ASSSSPGLNYGYT
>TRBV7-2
ASSLGQSSGNTIY
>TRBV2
ASRYRESEKLF
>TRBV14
ASSQDPRTADGYT
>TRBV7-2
ASSQGGRVGDTQY
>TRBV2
ASWGSRGNTEAF
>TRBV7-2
ASSLEGRGAQY